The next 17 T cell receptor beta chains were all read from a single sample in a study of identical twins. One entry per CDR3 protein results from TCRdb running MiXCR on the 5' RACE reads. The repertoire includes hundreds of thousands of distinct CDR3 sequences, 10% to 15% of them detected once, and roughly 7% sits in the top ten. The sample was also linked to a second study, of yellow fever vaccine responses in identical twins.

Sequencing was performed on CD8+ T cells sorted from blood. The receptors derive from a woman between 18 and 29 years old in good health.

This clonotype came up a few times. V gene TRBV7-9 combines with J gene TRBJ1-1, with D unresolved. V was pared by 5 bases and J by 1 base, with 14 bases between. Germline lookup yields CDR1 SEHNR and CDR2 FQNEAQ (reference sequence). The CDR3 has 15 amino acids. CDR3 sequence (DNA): TGTGCCAGCAGCCCACCGGGCCCCGGGAACACTGAAGCTTTCTTT. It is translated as CASSPPGPGNTEAFF. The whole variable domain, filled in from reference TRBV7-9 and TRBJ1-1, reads DTGVSQNPRHKITKRGQNVTFRCDPISEHNRLYWYRQTLGQGPEFLTYFQNEAQLEKSRLLSDRFSAERPKGSFSTLEIQRTEQGDSAMYLCASSPPGPGNTEAFFGQGTRLTVV.

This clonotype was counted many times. In DNA, the CDR3 is TGTGCCAGCAGTTTAGTTAGCGGGATGAACAATGAGCAGTTCTTC. Translated, it gives CASSLVSGMNNEQFF. The chain links TRBV12-3 or TRBV12-4 to TRBJ2-1; TRBD2 matches at 8 bases. The CDR3 runs to 15 residues. V trimming: 1 base; J trimming: 5 bases; junction bases outside the gene matches: 4.

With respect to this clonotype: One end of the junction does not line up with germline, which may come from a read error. In DNA, the CDR3 is TGTGCCAGCACCTTGGACCTTTCCAACAATGAGCAGTTCTTC. Translating gives CASTLDLSNNEQFF. The rearrangement uses TRBV5-6 and TRBJ2-1; D not resolved. Germline CDR1 reads SGHDT; CDR2 reads YYEEEE. This CDR3 has 14 residues.

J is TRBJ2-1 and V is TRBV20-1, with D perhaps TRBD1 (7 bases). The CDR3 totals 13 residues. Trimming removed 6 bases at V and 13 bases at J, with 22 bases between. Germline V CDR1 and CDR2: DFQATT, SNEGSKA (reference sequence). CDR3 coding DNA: TGCAGTGCCAGGTCGGAGGGACAGCGCGGTCAGTTCTTC. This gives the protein CSARSEGQRGQFF.

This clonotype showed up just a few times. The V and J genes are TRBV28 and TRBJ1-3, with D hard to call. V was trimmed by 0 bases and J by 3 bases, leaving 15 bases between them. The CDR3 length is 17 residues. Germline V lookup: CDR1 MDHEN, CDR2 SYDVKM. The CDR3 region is CASSLWGFGERGNTIYF. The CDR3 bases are TGTGCCAGCAGTTTATGGGGGTTCGGGGAACGTGGAAACACCATATATTTT.

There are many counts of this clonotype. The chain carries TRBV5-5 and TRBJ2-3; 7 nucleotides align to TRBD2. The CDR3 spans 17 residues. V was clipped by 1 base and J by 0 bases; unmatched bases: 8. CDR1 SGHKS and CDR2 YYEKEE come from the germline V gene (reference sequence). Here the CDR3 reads CASSLSGTVISTDTQYF. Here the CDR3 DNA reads TGTGCCAGCAGCTTGAGCGGGACGGTTATTAGCACAGATACGCAGTATTTT.

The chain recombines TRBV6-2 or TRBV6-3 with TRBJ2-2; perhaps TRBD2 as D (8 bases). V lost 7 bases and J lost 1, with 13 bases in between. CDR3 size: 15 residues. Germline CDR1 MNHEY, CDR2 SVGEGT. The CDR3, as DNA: TGTGCCAGCAAGACAGGGACTAGGAACACCGGGGAGCTGTTTTTT. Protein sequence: CASKTGTRNTGELFF.

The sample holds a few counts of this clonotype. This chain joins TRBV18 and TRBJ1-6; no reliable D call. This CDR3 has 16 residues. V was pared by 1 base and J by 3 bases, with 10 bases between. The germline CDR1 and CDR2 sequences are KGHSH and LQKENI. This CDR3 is CASSPLRANYNSPLHF. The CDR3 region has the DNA TGTGCCAGCTCACCACTTCGAGCAAACTATAATTCACCCCTCCACTTT.

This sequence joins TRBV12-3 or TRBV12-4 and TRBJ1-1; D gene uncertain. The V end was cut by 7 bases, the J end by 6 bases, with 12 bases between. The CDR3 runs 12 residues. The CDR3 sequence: CASNGGEAEAFF. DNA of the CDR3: TGTGCCAGCAACGGCGGAGAAGCTGAAGCTTTCTTT.

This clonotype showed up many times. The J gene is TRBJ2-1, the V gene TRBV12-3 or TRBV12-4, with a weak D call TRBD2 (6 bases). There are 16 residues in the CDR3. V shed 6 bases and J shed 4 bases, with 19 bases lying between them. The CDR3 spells CASSPTGERYYNEQFF. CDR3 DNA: TGTGCCAGCAGCCCGACGGGGGAAAGGTATTACAATGAGCAGTTCTTC.

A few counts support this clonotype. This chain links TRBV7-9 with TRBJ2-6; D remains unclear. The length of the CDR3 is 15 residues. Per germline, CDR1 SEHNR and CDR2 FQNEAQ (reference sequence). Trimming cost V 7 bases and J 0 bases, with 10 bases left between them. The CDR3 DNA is TGTGCCAGCATTGTTGCGCCCTCTGGGGCCAACGTCCTGACTTTC. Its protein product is CASIVAPSGANVLTF.

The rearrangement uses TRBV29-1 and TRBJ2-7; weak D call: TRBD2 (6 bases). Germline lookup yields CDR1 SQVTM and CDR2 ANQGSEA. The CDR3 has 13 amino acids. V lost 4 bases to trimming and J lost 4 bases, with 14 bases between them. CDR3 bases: TGCAGCGTTGTCGGAGGGAGCATTTACGAGCAGTACTTC. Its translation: CSVVGGSIYEQYF.

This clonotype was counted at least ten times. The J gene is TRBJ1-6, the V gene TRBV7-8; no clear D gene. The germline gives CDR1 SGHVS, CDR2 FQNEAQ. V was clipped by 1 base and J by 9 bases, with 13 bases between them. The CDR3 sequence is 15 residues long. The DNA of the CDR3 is TGTGCCAGCAGCTTAGGTTCCCACATGGGTTCACCCCTCCACTTT. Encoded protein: CASSLGSHMGSPLHF.

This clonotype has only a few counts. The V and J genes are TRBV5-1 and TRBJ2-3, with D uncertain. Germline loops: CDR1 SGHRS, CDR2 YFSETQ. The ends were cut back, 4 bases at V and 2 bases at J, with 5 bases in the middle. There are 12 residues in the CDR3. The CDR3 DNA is TGCGCCAGCAGCCGCTACACAGATACGCAGTATTTT. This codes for CASSRYTDTQYF.

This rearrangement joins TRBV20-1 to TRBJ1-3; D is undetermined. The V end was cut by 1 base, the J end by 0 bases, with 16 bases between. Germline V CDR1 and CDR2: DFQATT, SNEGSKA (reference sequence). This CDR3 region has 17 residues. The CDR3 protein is CSARVTLGPSSGNTIYF. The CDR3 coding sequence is TGCAGTGCTAGAGTTACACTTGGGCCGAGCTCTGGAAACACCATATATTTT.

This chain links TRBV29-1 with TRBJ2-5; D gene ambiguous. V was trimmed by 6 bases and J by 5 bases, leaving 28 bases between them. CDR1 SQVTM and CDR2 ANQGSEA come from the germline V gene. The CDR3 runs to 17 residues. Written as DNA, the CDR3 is TGCAGCGTCCAAAGCCCCCAACACCTCCCGAGGTGGGAGACCCAGTACTTC. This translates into CSVQSPQHLPRWETQYF. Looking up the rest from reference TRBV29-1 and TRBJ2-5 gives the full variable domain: SAVISQKPSRDICQRGTSLTIQCQVDSQVTMMFWYRQQPGQSLTLIATANQGSEATYESGFVIDKFPISRPNLTFSTLTVSNMSPEDSSIYLCSVQSPQHLPRWETQYFGPGTRLLVL.

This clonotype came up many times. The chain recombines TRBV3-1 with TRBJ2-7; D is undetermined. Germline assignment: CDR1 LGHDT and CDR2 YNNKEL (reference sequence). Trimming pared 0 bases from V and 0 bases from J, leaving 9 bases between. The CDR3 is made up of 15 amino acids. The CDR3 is CASSQEDPYSYEQYF. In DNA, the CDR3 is TGTGCCAGCAGCCAAGAAGACCCCTACTCCTACGAGCAGTACTTC.